A selection of T cell receptor beta chains follows, all from one sample in a study of T-cell memory formation after mild COVID-19. TCRdb recomputed calls from the 5' RACE reads with MiXCR, one row per CDR3 protein. Of more than 300,000 distinct CDR3 sequences listed, over 11% are singletons. Input material: PBMCs or a T cell subset sorted from them (not recorded which). All receptors come from a man between 18 and 35 years old who had mild COVID-19 (a few samples of this study predate the infection). Cell type and time point are not known. Each CDR3 is given with its conserved first and last residue. Fields, in order: J gene, D gene, clone size, V gene, CDR3 protein, CDR3 DNA. The D gene is left open where the match is weak. Clone size is stated in some rows and not others, as once, few, many or a class when expanded.

j_gene: TRBJ2-1
d_gene: .
abundance: few
v_gene: TRBV7-9
CDR3aa: CASSFGRSSYNEQFF
CDR3nt: TGTGCCAGCAGCTTCGGCAGGAGCTCCTACAATGAGCAGTTCTTC

j_gene: TRBJ2-3
d_gene: .
abundance: few
v_gene: TRBV3-1
CDR3aa: CASSRRPTDTQYF
CDR3nt: TGTGCCAGCAGTCGGCGGCCAACCGATACGCAGTATTTT

j_gene: TRBJ2-6
d_gene: TRBD1
abundance: .
v_gene: TRBV7-2
CDR3aa: CASGTGSAGANVLTF
CDR3nt: TGTGCCAGCGGGACAGGGTCGGCTGGGGCCAACGTCCTGACTTTC

j_gene: TRBJ1-2
d_gene: TRBD1
abundance: few
v_gene: TRBV4-1
CDR3aa: CASSQDIRQGGYGYTF
CDR3nt: TGCGCCAGCAGCCAAGATATTCGACAGGGTGGCTATGGCTACACCTTC

j_gene: TRBJ2-7
d_gene: .
abundance: .
v_gene: TRBV10-3
CDR3aa: CAISDSWDTITISYEQYF
CDR3nt: TGTGCCATCAGTGATAGTTGGGACACAATAACCATCTCCTACGAGCAGTACTTC

j_gene: TRBJ2-5
d_gene: .
abundance: few
v_gene: TRBV12-3/TRBV12-4
CDR3aa: CASSSHGTQGTQYF
CDR3nt: TGTGCCAGCAGTTCTCACGGGACTCAGGGGACCCAGTACTTC

j_gene: TRBJ2-1
d_gene: .
abundance: .
v_gene: TRBV7-2
CDR3aa: CASSFAGGTSIYNEQFF
CDR3nt: TGTGCCAGCAGCTTCGCCGGCGGGACTTCCATCTACAATGAGCAGTTCTTC

j_gene: TRBJ2-2
d_gene: TRBD1
abundance: .
v_gene: TRBV27
CDR3aa: CASRDRVYDYTGELFF
CDR3nt: TGTGCCAGCCGGGACAGGGTTTACGATTACACCGGGGAGCTGTTTTTT

j_gene: TRBJ1-6
d_gene: TRBD1
abundance: .
v_gene: TRBV6-6
CDR3aa: CASRPGQGSNSPLHF
CDR3nt: TGTGCCAGCAGGCCCGGACAGGGTTCGAATTCACCCCTCCACTTT

j_gene: TRBJ1-1
d_gene: .
abundance: few
v_gene: TRBV5-1
CDR3aa: CASSLTVPMNTEAFF
CDR3nt: TGCGCCAGCAGCTTAACAGTGCCTATGAACACTGAAGCTTTCTTT

j_gene: TRBJ2-1
d_gene: TRBD1
abundance: .
v_gene: TRBV11-3
CDR3aa: CASSRTGVEQFF
CDR3nt: TGTGCCAGCAGTCGGACAGGGGTTGAGCAGTTCTTC

j_gene: TRBJ1-1
d_gene: TRBD1
abundance: .
v_gene: TRBV12-3/TRBV12-4
CDR3aa: CASSLATGPGPYTEAFF
CDR3nt: TGTGCCAGCAGTTTAGCGACAGGGCCGGGCCCTTACACTGAAGCTTTCTTT

j_gene: TRBJ2-7
d_gene: TRBD1
abundance: few
v_gene: TRBV5-1
CDR3aa: CASSPRGRFSDEQYF
CDR3nt: TGCGCCAGCAGCCCCAGGGGGCGCTTTTCGGACGAGCAGTACTTC

j_gene: TRBJ2-3
d_gene: TRBD2
abundance: many
v_gene: TRBV4-3
CDR3aa: CASSQGSGTSGSTDTQYF
CDR3nt: TGCGCCAGCAGCCAAGGCTCCGGGACTAGCGGAAGCACAGATACGCAGTATTTT

j_gene: TRBJ2-7
d_gene: .
abundance: few
v_gene: TRBV5-1
CDR3aa: CASSLLEGRHEQYF
CDR3nt: TGCGCCAGCAGCTTGCTGGAGGGGAGGCACGAGCAGTACTTC

j_gene: TRBJ2-1
d_gene: TRBD1
abundance: .
v_gene: TRBV5-1
CDR3aa: CASSTPDRVGGGEQFF
CDR3nt: TGCGCCAGCAGTACCCCGGACAGGGTCGGGGGAGGTGAGCAGTTCTTC

j_gene: TRBJ2-5
d_gene: .
abundance: few
v_gene: TRBV7-2
CDR3aa: CAASLGAGETQYF
CDR3nt: TGTGCCGCGAGCTTGGGCGCTGGTGAGACCCAGTACTTC